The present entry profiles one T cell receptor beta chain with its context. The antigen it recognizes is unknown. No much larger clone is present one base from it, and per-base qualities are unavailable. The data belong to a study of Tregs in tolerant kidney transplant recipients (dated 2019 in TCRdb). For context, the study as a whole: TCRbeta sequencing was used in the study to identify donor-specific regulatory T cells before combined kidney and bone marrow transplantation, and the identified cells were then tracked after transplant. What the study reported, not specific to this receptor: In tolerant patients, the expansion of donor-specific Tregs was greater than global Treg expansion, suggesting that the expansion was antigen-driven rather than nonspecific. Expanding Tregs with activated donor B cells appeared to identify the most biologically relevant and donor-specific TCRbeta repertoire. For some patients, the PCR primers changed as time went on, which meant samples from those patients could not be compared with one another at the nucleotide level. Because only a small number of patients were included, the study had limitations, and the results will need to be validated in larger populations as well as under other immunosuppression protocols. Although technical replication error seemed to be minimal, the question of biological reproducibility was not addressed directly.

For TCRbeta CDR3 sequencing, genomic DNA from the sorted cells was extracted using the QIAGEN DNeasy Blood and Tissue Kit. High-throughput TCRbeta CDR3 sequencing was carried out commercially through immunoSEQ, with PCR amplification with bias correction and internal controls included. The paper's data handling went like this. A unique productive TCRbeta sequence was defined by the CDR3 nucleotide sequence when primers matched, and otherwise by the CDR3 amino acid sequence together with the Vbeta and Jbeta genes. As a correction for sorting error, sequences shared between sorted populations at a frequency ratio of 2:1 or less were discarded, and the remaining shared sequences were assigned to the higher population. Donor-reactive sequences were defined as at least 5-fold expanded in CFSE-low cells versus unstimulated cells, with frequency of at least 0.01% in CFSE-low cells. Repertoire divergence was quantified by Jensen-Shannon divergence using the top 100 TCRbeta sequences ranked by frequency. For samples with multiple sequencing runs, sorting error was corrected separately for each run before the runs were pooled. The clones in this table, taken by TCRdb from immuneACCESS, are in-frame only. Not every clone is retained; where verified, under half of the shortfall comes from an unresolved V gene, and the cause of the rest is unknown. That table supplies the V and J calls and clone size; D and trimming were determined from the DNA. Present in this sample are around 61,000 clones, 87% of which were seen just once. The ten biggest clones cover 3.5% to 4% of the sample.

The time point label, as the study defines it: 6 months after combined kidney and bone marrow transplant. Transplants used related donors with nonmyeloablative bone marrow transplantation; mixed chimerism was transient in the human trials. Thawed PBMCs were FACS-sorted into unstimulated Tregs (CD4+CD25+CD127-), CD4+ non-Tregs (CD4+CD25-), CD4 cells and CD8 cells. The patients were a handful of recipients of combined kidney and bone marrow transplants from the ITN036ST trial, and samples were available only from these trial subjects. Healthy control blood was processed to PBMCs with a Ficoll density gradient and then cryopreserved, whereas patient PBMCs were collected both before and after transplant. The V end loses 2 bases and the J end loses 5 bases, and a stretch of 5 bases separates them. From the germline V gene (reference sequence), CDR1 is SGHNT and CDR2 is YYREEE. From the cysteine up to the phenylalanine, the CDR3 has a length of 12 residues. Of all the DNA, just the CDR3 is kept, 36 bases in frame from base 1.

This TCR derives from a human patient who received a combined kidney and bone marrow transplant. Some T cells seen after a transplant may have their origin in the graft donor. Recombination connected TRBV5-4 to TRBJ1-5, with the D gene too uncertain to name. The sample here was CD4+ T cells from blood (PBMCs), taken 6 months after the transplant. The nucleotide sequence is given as TGTGCCAGCAGCTTTTATGATCAGCCCCAGCATTTT. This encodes CASSFYDQPQHF.